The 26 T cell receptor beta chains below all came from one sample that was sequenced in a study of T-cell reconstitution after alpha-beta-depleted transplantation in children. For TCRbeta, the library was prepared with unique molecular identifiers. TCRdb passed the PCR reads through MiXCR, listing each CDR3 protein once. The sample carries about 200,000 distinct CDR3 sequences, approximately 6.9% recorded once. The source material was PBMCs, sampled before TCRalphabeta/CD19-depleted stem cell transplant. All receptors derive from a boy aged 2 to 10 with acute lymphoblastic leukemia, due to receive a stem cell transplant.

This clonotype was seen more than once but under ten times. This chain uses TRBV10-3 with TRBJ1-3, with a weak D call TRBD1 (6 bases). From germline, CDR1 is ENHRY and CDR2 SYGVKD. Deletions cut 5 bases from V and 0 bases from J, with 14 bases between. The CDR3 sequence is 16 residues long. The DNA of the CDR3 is TGTGCCATCAGTCAGATTACAGGGCTCTCTGGAAACACCATATATTTT. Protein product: CAISQITGLSGNTIYF.

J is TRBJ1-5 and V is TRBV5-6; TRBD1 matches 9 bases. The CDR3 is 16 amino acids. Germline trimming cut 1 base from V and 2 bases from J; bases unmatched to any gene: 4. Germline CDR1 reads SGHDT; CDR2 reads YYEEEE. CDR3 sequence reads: CASSLRTGVGNQPQHF. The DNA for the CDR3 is TGTGCCAGCAGCTTGCGGACAGGGGTGGGCAATCAGCCCCAGCATTTT.

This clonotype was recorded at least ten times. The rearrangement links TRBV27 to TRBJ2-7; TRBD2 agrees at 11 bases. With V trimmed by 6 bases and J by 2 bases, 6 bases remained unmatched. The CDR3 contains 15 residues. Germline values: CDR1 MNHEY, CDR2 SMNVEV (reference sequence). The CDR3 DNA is TGTGCCAGCAGCATTAGCGGGGGGGATACCTACGAGCAGTACTTC. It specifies CASSISGGDTYEQYF.

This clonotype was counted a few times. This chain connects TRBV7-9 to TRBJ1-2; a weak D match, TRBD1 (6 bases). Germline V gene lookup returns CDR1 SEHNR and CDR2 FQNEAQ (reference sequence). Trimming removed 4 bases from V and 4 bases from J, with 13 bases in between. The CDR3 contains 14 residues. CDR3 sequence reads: CASSSEGGGYGYTF. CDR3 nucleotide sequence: TGTGCCAGCAGCTCCGAGGGGGGTGGCTATGGCTACACCTTC.

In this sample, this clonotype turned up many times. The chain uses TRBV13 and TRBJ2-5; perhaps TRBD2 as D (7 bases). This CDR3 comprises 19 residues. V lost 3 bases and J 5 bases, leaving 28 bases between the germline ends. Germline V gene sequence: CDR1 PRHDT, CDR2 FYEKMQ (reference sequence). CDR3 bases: TGTGCCAGCAGCTTGCATCGCCCTATTGTGGGGGGGCCAGAGGAGACCCAGTACTTC. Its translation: CASSLHRPIVGGPEETQYF. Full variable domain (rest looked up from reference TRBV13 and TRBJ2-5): AAGVIQSPRHLIKEKRETATLKCYPIPRHDTVYWYQQGPGQDPQFLISFYEKMQSDKGSIPDRFSAQQFSDYHSELNMSSLELGDSALYFCASSLHRPIVGGPEETQYFGPGTRLLVL.

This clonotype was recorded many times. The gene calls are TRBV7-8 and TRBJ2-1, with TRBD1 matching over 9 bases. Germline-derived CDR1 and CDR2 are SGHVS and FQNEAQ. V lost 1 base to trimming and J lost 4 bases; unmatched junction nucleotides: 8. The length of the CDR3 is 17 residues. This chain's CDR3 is CASSLGTPGQGYNEQFF. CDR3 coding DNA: TGTGCCAGCAGCTTAGGAACGCCGGGACAGGGTTACAATGAGCAGTTCTTC.

The CDR3, as DNA: TGCAGCGCCAAAAACACCGTAAACACCATATATTTT. Its protein is CSAKNTVNTIYF. The chain combines TRBV29-1 with TRBJ1-3; unclear D gene. CDR1 is SQVTM and CDR2 is ANQGSEA in the germline V gene. There are 12 residues in the CDR3. The V and J ends lost 7 bases and 6 bases respectively, with 13 bases between them.

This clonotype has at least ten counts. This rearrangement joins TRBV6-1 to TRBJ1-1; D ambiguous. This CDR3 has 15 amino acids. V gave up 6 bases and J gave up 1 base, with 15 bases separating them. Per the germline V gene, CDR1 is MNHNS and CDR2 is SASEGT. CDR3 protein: CASRPDRGENTEAFF. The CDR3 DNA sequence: TGTGCCAGCAGACCAGACCGCGGGGAGAACACTGAAGCTTTCTTT.

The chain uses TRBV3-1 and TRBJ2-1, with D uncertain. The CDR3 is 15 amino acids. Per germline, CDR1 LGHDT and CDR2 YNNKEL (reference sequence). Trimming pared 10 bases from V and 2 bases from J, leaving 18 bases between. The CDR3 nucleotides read TGTGCCACCACCCACCCCCCGGCAGCCTACAATGAGCAGTTCTTC. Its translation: CATTHPPAAYNEQFF.

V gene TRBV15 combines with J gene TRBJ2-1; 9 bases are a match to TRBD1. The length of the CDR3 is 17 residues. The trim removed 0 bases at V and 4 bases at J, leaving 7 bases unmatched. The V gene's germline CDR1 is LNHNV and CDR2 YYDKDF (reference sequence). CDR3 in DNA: TGTGCCACCAGCAGAGATTCTTCGGGACAGGGTTACAATGAGCAGTTCTTC. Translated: CATSRDSSGQGYNEQFF.

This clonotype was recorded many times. The CDR3 loop is CASSLSASPGGYTF. DNA for the CDR3: TGTGCCAGCAGTTTAAGCGCGTCTCCCGGTGGCTACACCTTC. The rearrangement uses TRBV28 and TRBJ1-2, with unresolved D. V was shortened by 2 bases and J by 7 bases, with 14 bases between the two germline ends. CDR1 and CDR2 (germline): MDHEN, SYDVKM. CDR3 length equals 14 residues.

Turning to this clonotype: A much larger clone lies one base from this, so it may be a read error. CDR3 bases: TGTGCCAGCAGCTTAAGGGAAAGGGACACTGAAGCTTACTTT. Its protein product is CASSLRERDTEAYF. This sequence joins TRBV7-9 and TRBJ1-1; possibly TRBD1 for D (6 bases). Germline V gene lookup returns CDR1 SEHNR and CDR2 FQNEAQ (reference sequence). This CDR3 contains 14 residues.

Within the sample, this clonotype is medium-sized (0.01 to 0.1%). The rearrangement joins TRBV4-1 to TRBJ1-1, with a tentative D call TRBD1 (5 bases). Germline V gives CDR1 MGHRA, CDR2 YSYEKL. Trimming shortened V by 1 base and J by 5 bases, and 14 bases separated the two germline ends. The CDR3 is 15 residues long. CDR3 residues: CASSQVQGGGTEAFF. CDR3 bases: TGCGCCAGCAGCCAAGTCCAGGGAGGAGGTACTGAAGCTTTCTTT.

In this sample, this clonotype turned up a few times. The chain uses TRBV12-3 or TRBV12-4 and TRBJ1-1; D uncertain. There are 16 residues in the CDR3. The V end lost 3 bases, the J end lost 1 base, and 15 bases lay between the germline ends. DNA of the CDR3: TGTGCCAGCAGTTTCCGTATAGGGCAGTGGAACACTGAAGCTTTCTTT. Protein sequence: CASSFRIGQWNTEAFF.

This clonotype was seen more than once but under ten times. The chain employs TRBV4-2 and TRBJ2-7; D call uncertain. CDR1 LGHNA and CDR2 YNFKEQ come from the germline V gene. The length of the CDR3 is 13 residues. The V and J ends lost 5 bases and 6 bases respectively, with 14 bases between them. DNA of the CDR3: TGTGCCAGCAGCTCCCCCCTGGGAACCGAGCAGTACTTC. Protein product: CASSSPLGTEQYF.

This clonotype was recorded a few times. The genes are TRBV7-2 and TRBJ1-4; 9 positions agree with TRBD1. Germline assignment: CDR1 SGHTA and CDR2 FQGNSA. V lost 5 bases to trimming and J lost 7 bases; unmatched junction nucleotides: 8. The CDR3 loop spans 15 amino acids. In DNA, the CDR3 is TGTGCCAGCAGCACCCTGGACAGGGGTGGTGAAAAACTGTTTTTT. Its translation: CASSTLDRGGEKLFF. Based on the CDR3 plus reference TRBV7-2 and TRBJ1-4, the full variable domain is GAGVSQSPSNKVTEKGKDVELRCDPISGHTALYWYRQSLGQGLEFLIYFQGNSAPDKSGLPSDRFSAERTGGSVSTLTIQRTQQEDSAVYLCASSTLDRGGEKLFFGSGTQLSVL.

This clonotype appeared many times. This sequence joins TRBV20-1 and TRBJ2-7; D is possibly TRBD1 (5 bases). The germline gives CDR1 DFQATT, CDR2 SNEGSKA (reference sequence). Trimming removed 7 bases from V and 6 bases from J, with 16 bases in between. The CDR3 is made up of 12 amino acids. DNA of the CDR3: TGCAGTGGAGACAGTTCATTTGGCGAGCAGTACTTC. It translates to CSGDSSFGEQYF.

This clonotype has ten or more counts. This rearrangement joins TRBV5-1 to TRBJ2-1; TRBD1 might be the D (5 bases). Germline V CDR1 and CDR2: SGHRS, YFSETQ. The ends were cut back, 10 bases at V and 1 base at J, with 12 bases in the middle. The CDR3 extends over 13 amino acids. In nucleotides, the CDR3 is TGCGCCGTCAGGGATAATTCCTACAATGAGCAGTTCTTC. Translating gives CAVRDNSYNEQFF.

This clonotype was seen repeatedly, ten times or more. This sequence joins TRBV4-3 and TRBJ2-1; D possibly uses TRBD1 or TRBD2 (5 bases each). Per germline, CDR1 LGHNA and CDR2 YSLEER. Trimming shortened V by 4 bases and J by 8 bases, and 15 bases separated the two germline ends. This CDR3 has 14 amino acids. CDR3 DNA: TGCGCCAGCAGCCCCGGGACGCTGGACGATGAGCAGTTCTTC. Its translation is CASSPGTLDDEQFF.

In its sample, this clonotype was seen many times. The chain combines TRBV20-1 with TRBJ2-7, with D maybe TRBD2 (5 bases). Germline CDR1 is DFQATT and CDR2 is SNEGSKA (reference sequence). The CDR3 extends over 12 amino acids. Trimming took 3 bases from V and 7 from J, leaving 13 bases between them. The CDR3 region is CSASNTRDEQYF. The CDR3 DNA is TGCAGTGCTAGTAACACTAGAGATGAGCAGTACTTC.

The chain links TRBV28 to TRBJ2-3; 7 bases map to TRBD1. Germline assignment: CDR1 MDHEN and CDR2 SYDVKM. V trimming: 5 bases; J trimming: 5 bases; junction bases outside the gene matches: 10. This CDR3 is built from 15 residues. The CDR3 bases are TGTGCCAGCAGTACCCACAGGGGTTGGGGAGATACGCAGTATTTT. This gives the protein CASSTHRGWGDTQYF.

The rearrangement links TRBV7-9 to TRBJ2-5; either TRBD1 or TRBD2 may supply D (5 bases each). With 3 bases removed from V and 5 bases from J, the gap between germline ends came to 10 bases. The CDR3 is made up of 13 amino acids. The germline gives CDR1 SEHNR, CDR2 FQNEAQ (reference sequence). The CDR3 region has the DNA TGTGCCAGCAGCTTTGGGGGTTTGGAGACCCAGTACTTC. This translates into CASSFGGLETQYF.

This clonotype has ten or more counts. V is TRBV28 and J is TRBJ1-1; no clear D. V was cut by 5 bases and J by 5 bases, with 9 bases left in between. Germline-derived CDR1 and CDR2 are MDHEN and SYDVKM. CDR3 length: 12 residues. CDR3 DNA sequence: TGTGCCAGCAGTCAACAGCGGACTGAAGCTTTCTTT. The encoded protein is CASSQQRTEAFF.

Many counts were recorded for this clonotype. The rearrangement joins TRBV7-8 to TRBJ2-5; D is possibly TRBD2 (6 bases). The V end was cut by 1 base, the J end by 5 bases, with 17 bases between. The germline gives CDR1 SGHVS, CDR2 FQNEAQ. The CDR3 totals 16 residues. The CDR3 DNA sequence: TGTGCCAGCAGCTTAGACGGGACGGGAGTCAAGGAGACCCAGTACTTC. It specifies CASSLDGTGVKETQYF.

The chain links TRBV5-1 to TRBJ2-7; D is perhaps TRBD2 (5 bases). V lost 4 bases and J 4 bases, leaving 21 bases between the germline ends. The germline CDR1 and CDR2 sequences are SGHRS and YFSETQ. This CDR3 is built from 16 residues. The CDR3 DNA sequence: TGCGCCAGCAGCCCATATGACACGACGGGGTCATACGAGCAGTACTTC. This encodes CASSPYDTTGSYEQYF.

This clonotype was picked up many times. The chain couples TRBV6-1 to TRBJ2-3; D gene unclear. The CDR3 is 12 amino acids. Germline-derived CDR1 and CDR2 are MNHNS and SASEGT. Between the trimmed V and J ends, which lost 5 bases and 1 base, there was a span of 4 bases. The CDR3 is CASSTRTDTQYF. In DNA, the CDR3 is TGTGCCAGCAGTACCCGCACAGATACGCAGTATTTT.